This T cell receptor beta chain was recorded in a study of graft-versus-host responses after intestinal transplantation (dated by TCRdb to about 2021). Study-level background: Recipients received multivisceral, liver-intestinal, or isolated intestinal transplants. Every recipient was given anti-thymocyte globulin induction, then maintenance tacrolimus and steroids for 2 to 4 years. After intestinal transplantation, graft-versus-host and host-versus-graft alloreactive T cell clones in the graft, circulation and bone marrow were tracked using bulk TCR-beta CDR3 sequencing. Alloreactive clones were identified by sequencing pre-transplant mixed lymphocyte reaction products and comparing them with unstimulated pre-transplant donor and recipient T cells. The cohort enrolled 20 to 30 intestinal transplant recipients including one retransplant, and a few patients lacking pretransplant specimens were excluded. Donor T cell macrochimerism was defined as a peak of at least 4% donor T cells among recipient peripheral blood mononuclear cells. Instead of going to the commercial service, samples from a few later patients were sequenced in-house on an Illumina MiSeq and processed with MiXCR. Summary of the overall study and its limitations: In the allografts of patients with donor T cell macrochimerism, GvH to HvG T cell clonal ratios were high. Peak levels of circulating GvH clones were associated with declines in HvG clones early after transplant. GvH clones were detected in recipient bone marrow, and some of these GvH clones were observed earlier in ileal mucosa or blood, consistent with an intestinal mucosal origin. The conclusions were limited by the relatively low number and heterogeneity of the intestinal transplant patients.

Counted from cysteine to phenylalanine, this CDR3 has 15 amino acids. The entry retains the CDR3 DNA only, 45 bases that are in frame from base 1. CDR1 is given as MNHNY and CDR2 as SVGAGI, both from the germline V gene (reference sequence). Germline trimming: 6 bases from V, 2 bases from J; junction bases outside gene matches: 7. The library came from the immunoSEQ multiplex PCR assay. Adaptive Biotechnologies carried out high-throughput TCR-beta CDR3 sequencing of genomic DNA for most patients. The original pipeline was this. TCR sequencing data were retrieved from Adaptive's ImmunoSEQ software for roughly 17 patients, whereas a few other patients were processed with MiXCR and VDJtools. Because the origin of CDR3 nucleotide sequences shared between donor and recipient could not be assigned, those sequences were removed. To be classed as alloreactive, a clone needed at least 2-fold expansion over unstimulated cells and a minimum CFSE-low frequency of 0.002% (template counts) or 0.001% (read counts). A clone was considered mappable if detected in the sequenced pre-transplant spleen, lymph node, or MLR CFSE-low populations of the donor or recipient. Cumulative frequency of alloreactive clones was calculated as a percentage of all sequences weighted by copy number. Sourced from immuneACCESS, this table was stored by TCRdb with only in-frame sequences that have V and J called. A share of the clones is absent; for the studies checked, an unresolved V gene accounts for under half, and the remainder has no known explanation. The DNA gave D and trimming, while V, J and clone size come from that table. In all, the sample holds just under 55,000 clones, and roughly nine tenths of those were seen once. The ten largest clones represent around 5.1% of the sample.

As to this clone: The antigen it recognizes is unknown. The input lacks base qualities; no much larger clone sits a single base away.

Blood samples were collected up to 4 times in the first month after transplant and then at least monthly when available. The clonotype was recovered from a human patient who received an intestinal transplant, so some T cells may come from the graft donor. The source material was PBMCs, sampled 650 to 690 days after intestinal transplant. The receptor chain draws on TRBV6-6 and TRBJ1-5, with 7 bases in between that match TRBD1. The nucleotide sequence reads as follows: TGTGCCAGCAGCGAAGACAGGGTGGGCAATCAGCCCCAGCATTTT. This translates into CASSEDRVGNQPQHF.